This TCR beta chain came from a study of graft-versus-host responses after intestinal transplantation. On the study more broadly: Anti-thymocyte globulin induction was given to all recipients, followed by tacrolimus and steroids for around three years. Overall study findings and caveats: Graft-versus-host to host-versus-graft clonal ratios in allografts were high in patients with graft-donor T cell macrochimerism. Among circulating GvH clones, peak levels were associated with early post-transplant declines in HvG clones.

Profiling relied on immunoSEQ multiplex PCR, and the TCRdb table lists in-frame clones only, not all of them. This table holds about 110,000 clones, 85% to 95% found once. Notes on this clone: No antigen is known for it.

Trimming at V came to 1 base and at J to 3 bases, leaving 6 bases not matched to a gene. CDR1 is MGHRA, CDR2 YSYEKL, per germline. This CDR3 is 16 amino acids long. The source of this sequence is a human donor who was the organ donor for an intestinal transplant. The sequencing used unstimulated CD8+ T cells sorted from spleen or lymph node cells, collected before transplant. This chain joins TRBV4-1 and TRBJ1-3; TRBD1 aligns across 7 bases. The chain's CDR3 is CASSQGSGGYGNTIYF. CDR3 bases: TGCGCCAGCAGCCAAGGGTCAGGGGGGTATGGAAACACCATATATTTT.